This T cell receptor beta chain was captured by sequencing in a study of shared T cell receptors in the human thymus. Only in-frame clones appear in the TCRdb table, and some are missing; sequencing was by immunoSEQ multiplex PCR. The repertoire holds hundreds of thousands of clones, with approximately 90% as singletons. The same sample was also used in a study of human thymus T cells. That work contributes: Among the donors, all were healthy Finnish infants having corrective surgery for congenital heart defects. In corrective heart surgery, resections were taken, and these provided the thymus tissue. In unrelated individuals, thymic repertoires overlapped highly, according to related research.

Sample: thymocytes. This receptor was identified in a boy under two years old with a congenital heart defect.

The CDR3 DNA reads as TGTGCCAGCAGTGACCCGACTCTACCTCCCTACGAGCAGTACTTC. This sequence encodes CASSDPTLPPYEQYF. The chain joins TRBV6-1 to TRBJ2-7; D gene uncertain. The germline gives CDR1 MNHNS, CDR2 SASEGT. The length of the CDR3 is 15 residues. V was clipped by 3 bases and J by 2 bases, with 14 bases between them.